This T cell receptor (beta chain) was identified in a study of blood T cell repertoires in COVID-19. Overall study: COVID-19 samples collected from the United States, Italy and Spain covered acute and convalescent phases.

In the authors' methods: Nucleated cell counts were estimated from reference gene primer amplification. Data came from immunoSEQ multiplex PCR; TCRdb stores just in-frame clones and leaves some out. That table is the source of V, J and clone size, and D and trimming were worked out from the DNA. The sample contains a few hundred thousand clones, roughly nine tenths of which appear only once. V lost 5 bases and J lost 5, with 6 bases in between. Per germline, CDR1 DFQATT and CDR2 SNEGSKA (reference sequence). There are 11 residues in the CDR3. The sequenced material came from PBMCs or T cells enriched from blood (not recorded which). The genes are TRBV20-1 and TRBJ1-4; D call uncertain. This sequence was found in a human donor in a cohort exposed to, infected with or recovered from COVID-19 (not recorded which). The donor label of this sample is uncertain. CDR3 sequence (DNA): TGCAGTGCTCCACAGAATGAAAAACTGTTTTTT. Its translation is CSAPQNEKLFF.